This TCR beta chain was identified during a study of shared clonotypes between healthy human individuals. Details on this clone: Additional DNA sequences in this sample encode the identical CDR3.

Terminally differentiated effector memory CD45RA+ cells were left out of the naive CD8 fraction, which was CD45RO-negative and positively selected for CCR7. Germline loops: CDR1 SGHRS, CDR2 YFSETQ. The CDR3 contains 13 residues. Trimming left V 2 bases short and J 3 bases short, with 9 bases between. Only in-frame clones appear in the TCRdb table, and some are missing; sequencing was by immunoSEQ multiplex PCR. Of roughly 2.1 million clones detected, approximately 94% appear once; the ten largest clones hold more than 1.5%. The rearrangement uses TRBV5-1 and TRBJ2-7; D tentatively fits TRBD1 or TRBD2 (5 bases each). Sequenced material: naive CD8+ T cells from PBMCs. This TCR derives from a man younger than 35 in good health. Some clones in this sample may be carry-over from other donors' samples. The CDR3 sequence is CASSFGTVYEQYF. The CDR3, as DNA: TGCGCCAGCAGCTTCGGGACGGTCTACGAGCAGTACTTC.